Shown below are 10 T cell receptor beta chains from a single sample sequenced in a study of blood T cell repertoires in COVID-19. The repertoire was sequenced with immunoSEQ multiplex PCR; TCRdb's copy has only in-frame clones and lacks some. Here the sample spans 100,000 or so clones, more than 75% being singletons. The specimen sequenced was peripheral blood. The source is a human donor in a cohort sampled during active COVID-19.

The CDR3 protein is CASSHGQGDGYTF. The CDR3 DNA is TGTGCCAGCAGCCACGGACAGGGGGACGGCTACACCTTC. The chain recombines TRBV3-1 (or the pseudogene TRBV3-2) with TRBJ1-2; 10 nucleotides match TRBD1. This CDR3 is built from 13 residues. The V segment lost 3 bases and the J segment 8 bases; nucleotides outside the gene matches: 3. Germline V gene sequence: CDR1 LGHDT, CDR2 YNNKEL (reference sequence).

V usage is TRBV19 and J usage is TRBJ2-1, with no clear D. CDR3 length equals 15 residues. Germline values: CDR1 LNHDA, CDR2 SQIVND (reference sequence). Trimming pared 8 bases from V and 0 bases from J, leaving 14 bases between. The CDR3 protein is CASGPRQYSYNEQFF. The CDR3 region has the DNA TGTGCCAGTGGGCCAAGGCAGTACTCCTACAATGAGCAGTTCTTC.

CDR3 DNA sequence: TGCGCCAGCAGCTTGCCGCGAGTGGGAGAAGACCATGAGCAGTTCTTC. It is translated as CASSLPRVGEDHEQFF. The chain has TRBV5-1 and TRBJ2-1; TRBD2 might be the D (5 bases). Trimming pared 1 base from V and 8 bases from J, leaving 19 bases between. Germline loops: CDR1 SGHRS, CDR2 YFSETQ. This CDR3 is 16 amino acids long.

V usage is TRBV7-9 and J usage is TRBJ2-1, with 10 bases matching TRBD2. The V gene end was trimmed by 5 bases and the J gene end by 3 bases; junction bases not matched to a gene: 4. Germline V gene lookup returns CDR1 SEHNR and CDR2 FQNEAQ (reference sequence). The CDR3 covers 15 residues. The CDR3, as DNA: TGTGCCAGCAGCCCTCAGCGGGGGGGCTACAATGAGCAGTTCTTC. Translated, it gives CASSPQRGGYNEQFF.

The gene calls are TRBV7-6 and TRBJ1-6, with 7 bases fitting TRBD1. Germline lookup yields CDR1 SGHVS and CDR2 FNYEAQ. The CDR3 totals 14 residues. J lost 4 bases, V lost 5 bases, and 2 bases had no gene match. The CDR3 DNA follows: TGTGCCAGCAGCCCACAGGGGTATAATTCACCCCTCCACTTT. Encoded protein: CASSPQGYNSPLHF.

The chain has TRBV4-2 and TRBJ1-1; no firm D call. The CDR3 has 14 amino acids. V was cut by 7 bases and J by 0 bases, with 12 bases left in between. Germline-derived CDR1 and CDR2 are LGHNA and YNFKEQ. CDR3 DNA: TGTGCCAGCACCCCAAATGGAGTGAACACTGAAGCTTTCTTT. Amino acid sequence: CASTPNGVNTEAFF.

The chain carries TRBV6-5 and TRBJ1-1; the D gene is possibly TRBD1 (6 bases). The ends were cut back, 4 bases at V and 0 bases at J, with 12 bases in the middle. The CDR3 contains 15 residues. The V gene's germline CDR1 is MNHEY and CDR2 SVGAGI. The CDR3 region is CASSSTGIVNTEAFF. The DNA for the CDR3 is TGTGCCAGCAGTTCCACAGGGATCGTGAACACTGAAGCTTTCTTT.

The J gene is TRBJ2-2, the V gene TRBV19; 14 positions agree with TRBD2. Germline assignment: CDR1 LNHDA and CDR2 SQIVND (reference sequence). The CDR3 length is 19 residues. After removal of 1 base from V and 5 bases from J, the junction contained 9 bases not matched to a gene. CDR3 amino acids: CASSIGNRRLAGGTGELFF. In DNA, the CDR3 is TGTGCCAGTAGTATAGGGAACCGGAGACTAGCGGGAGGGACCGGGGAGCTGTTTTTT. The variable domain in full, with the rest retrieved from reference TRBV19 and TRBJ2-2, is DGGITQSPKYLFRKEGQNVTLSCEQNLNHDAMYWYRQDPGQGLRLIYYSQIVNDFQKGDIAEGYSVSREKKESFPLTVTSAQKNPTAFYLCASSIGNRRLAGGTGELFFGEGSRLTVL.

This clone appeared once. The J gene is TRBJ2-1, the V gene TRBV2; 11 bases map to TRBD2. V was pared by 7 bases and J by 3 bases, with 5 bases of the junction left unmatched. The germline V gene encodes CDR1 SNHLY and CDR2 FYNNEI. The CDR3 contains 15 residues. The CDR3 DNA sequence: TGTGCCAGCACGGGACTAGCGGAGATCTACAATGAGCAGTTCTTC. It is translated as CASTGLAEIYNEQFF.

This sequence joins TRBV10-3 and TRBJ1-1; maybe TRBD1 (6 bases). Germline V gives CDR1 ENHRY, CDR2 SYGVKD. This CDR3 is 15 amino acids long. Trimming removed 2 bases from V and 11 bases from J, with 21 bases in between. The CDR3 region is CAISEDLQGIRVAFF. The CDR3 region has the DNA TGTGCCATCAGTGAGGATCTCCAGGGGATCCGTGTTGCTTTCTTT.